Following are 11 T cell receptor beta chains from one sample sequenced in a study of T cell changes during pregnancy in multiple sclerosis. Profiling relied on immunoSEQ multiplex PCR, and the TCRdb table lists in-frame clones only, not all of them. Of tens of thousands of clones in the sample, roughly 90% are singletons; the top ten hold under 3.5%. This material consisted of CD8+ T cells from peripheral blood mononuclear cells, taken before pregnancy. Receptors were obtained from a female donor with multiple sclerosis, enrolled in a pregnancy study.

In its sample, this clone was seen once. The CDR3 region has the DNA TGTGCCAGCAGTTACTCGAGGGACAGGGGTTACGAGCAGTACTTC. This gives the protein CASSYSRDRGYEQYF. The rearrangement links TRBV6-5 to TRBJ2-7, with 10 positions matching TRBD1. Trimming cost V 0 bases and J 4 bases; bases outside gene matches: 3. This CDR3 is built from 15 residues. Germline loops: CDR1 MNHEY, CDR2 SVGAGI.

The CDR3 DNA reads TGTGCCAGCAGCTTAGTTTCTTACGAGCAGTACTTC. This gives the protein CASSLVSYEQYF. The chain is built from TRBV11-2 and TRBJ2-7, with D uncertain. This CDR3 contains 12 residues. From germline, CDR1 is SGHAT and CDR2 FQNNGV. V was shortened by 1 base and J by 4 bases, with 5 bases between the two germline ends. Full variable domain (remainder filled in from reference TRBV11-2 and TRBJ2-7): EAGVAQSPRYKIIEKRQSVAFWCNPISGHATLYWYQQILGQGPKLLIQFQNNGVVDDSQLPKDRFSAERLKGVDSTLKIQPAKLEDSAVYLCASSLVSYEQYFGPGTRLTVT.

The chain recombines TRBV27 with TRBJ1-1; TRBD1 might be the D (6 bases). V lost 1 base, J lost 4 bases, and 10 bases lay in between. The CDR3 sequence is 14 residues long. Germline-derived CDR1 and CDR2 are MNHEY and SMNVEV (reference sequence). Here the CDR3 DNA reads TGTGCCAGCAGTTTATGGGGGCAGGGCACTGAAGCTTTCTTT. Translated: CASSLWGQGTEAFF.

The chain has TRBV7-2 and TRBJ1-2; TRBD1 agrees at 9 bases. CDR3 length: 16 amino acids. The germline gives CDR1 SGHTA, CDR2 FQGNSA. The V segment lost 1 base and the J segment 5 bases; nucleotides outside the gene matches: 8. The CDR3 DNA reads TGTGCCAGCAGCTTAGAGGACAGGGGAAGACTTTATGGCTACACCTTC. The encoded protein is CASSLEDRGRLYGYTF.

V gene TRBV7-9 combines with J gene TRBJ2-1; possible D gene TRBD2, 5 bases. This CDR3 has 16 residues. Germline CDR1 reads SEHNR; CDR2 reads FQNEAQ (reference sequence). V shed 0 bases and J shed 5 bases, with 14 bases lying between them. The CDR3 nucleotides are TGTGCCAGCAGCTTAGCGCCGGAAGAGAGGGACAATGAGCAGTTCTTC. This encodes CASSLAPEERDNEQFF.

CDR3 loop: CASSLGTGTNQPQHF. CDR3 bases: TGTGCCAGCAGCTTGGGTACAGGGACCAATCAGCCCCAGCATTTT. The chain employs TRBV5-6 and TRBJ1-5; tentative D call: TRBD1 (6 bases). Deletions cut 0 bases from V and 3 bases from J, with 10 bases between. Germline V gene data show CDR1 as SGHDT and CDR2 as YYEEEE. The length of the CDR3 is 15 residues.

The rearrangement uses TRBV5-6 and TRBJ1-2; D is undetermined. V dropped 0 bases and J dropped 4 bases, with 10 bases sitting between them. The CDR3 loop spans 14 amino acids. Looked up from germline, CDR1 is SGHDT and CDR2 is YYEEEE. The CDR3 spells CASSLGQLAYGYTF. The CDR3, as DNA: TGTGCCAGCAGCTTGGGGCAGCTAGCCTATGGCTACACCTTC.

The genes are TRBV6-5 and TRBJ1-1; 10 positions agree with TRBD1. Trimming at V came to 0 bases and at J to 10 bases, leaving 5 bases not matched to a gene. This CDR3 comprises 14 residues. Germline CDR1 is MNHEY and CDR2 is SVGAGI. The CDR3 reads CASSYSGTGAGAFF. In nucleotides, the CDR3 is TGTGCCAGCAGTTACTCCGGGACAGGGGCCGGAGCTTTCTTT.

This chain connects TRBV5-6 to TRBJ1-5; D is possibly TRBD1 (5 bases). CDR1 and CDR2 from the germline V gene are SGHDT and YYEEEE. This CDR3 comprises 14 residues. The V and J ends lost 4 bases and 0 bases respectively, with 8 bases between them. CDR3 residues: CASSQGPSNQPQHF. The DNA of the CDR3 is TGTGCCAGCAGCCAGGGTCCTAGCAATCAGCCCCAGCATTTT.

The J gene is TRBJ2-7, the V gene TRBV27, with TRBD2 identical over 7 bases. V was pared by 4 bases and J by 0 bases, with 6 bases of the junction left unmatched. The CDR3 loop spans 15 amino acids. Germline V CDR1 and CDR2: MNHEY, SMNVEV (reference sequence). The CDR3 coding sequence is TGTGCCAGCAGTTACACAGCGGGGAGCTCCTACGAGCAGTACTTC. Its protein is CASSYTAGSSYEQYF.

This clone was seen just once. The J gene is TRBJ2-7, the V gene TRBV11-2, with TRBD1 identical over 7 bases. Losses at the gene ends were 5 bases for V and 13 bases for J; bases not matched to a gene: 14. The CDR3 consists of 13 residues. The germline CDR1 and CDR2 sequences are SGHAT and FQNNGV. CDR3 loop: CASSRGSSDRLYF. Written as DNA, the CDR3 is TGTGCCAGCAGCCGTGGCTCTTCGGACAGGCTTTACTTC.